This is a list of T cell receptor beta chains from one sample in a study of cytomegalovirus exposure and HLA in healthy donors. Measured with immunoSEQ multiplex PCR; TCRdb has only the in-frame clones, and not every one. The sample has about 110,000 clones, more than 60% seen once. The sequenced sample was PBMCs. The receptors were sampled from a man aged 55 to 70 in good health and CMV-seronegative. The CDR3 runs from the conserved cysteine through the conserved F or W. The D gene is left open where the match is weak. A row's size may be missing; if present it is once, few, many or a size class.

clone size: -; D gene: -; V gene: TRBV27; J gene: TRBJ2-7; CDR3 DNA: TGTGCCAGCAGCCCCGAAAGGGGTCCCTACGAGCAGTACTTC; CDR3 protein: CASSPERGPYEQYF
clone size: -; D gene: TRBD1; V gene: TRBV6-1; J gene: TRBJ1-2; CDR3 DNA: TGTGCCAGCTGGACGGGCAGGGGGCTTGGCTATGGCTACACCTTC; CDR3 protein: CASWTGRGLGYGYTF
clone size: -; D gene: -; V gene: TRBV7-9; J gene: TRBJ2-4; CDR3 DNA: TGTGCCAGCAGCCCGGGACTCTCGGGAAACATTCAGTACTTC; CDR3 protein: CASSPGLSGNIQYF
clone size: -; D gene: -; V gene: TRBV5-4; J gene: TRBJ2-3; CDR3 DNA: TGTGCCAGCGCGGCTAAGCCCGGCACAGATACGCAGTATTTT; CDR3 protein: CASAAKPGTDTQYF
clone size: -; D gene: -; V gene: TRBV28; J gene: TRBJ2-3; CDR3 DNA: TGTGCCAGCAGCTCCGGTACGCAGTATTTT; CDR3 protein: CASSSGTQYF
clone size: -; D gene: TRBD1; V gene: TRBV4-1; J gene: TRBJ1-1; CDR3 DNA: TGCGCCAGCAGCTCGGAACAGGGGACGCACACTGAAGCTTTCTTT; CDR3 protein: CASSSEQGTHTEAFF
clone size: -; D gene: -; V gene: TRBV9; J gene: TRBJ2-1; CDR3 DNA: TGTGCCAGCACCCGGGGTAGCGGAATCAATGAGCAGTTCTTC; CDR3 protein: CASTRGSGINEQFF
clone size: few; D gene: -; V gene: TRBV7-9; J gene: TRBJ2-1; CDR3 DNA: TGTGCCAGCAGCTTATCGGCGGTCCTGGGGTCGGGGGAGCAGTTCTTC; CDR3 protein: CASSLSAVLGSGEQFF
clone size: -; D gene: -; V gene: TRBV19; J gene: TRBJ1-3; CDR3 DNA: TGTGCCAGTAGGATTCAGGACTCGGCTGGAAACACCATATATTTT; CDR3 protein: CASRIQDSAGNTIYF
clone size: -; D gene: TRBD1; V gene: TRBV15; J gene: TRBJ1-4; CDR3 DNA: TGTGCCACCAGCAGAGCACAGTCCGGGACAGTTGGTGAAAAACTGTTTTTT; CDR3 protein: CATSRAQSGTVGEKLFF
clone size: -; D gene: TRBD1; V gene: TRBV6-5; J gene: TRBJ1-2; CDR3 DNA: TGTGCCAGCAGTTACTCGGCCGGGACAGTATATGGCTACACCTTC; CDR3 protein: CASSYSAGTVYGYTF
clone size: few; D gene: -; V gene: TRBV6-5; J gene: TRBJ1-3; CDR3 DNA: TGTGCCAGCACCACCGCGGGGTATACTGGAAACACCATATATTTT; CDR3 protein: CASTTAGYTGNTIYF
clone size: -; D gene: TRBD1; V gene: TRBV27; J gene: TRBJ2-7; CDR3 DNA: TGTGCCAGCAGGCCGGGACAGGGGAGCTTTCTGTCCTACGAGCAGTACTTC; CDR3 protein: CASRPGQGSFLSYEQYF
clone size: -; D gene: TRBD1; V gene: TRBV10-3; J gene: TRBJ2-3; CDR3 DNA: TGTGCCATCAGTGGACAGGGAAGCACAGATACGCAGTATTTT; CDR3 protein: CAISGQGSTDTQYF
clone size: few; D gene: TRBD1; V gene: TRBV4-3; J gene: TRBJ1-1; CDR3 DNA: TGCGCCAGCAGCCCCGGACAGGCGGGGGGGAACACTGAAGCTTTCTTT; CDR3 protein: CASSPGQAGGNTEAFF
clone size: -; D gene: -; V gene: TRBV7-9; J gene: TRBJ1-4; CDR3 DNA: TGTGCCAGCAGCTTAAGGGGGGGGAAGACAACTAATGAAAAACTGTTTTTT; CDR3 protein: CASSLRGGKTTNEKLFF
clone size: few; D gene: -; V gene: TRBV4-3; J gene: TRBJ2-7; CDR3 DNA: TGCGCCAGCAGCCCCCAGACAGTCTCCTACGAGCAGTACTTC; CDR3 protein: CASSPQTVSYEQYF
clone size: -; D gene: -; V gene: TRBV7-9; J gene: TRBJ2-7; CDR3 DNA: TGTGCCAGCAGCTCCACAGGCGTTCTTCGTTACGAGCAGTACTTC; CDR3 protein: CASSSTGVLRYEQYF
clone size: -; D gene: -; V gene: TRBV5-6; J gene: TRBJ2-5; CDR3 DNA: TGTGCCAGCCACCGAGGAGGGCGGACAGAGACCCAGTACTTC; CDR3 protein: CASHRGGRTETQYF
clone size: -; D gene: -; V gene: TRBV27; J gene: TRBJ1-3; CDR3 DNA: TGTGCCAGCAGTTTATCGGGGGGGGCCTCTGGAAACACCATATATTTT; CDR3 protein: CASSLSGGASGNTIYF
clone size: once; D gene: -; V gene: TRBV12-5; J gene: TRBJ2-3; CDR3 DNA: TGTGCTAGTGGTTTGGATTCTTCGGGGGGCCCCTGGGATACGCAGTATTTT; CDR3 protein: CASGLDSSGGPWDTQYF
clone size: -; D gene: -; V gene: TRBV5-1; J gene: TRBJ1-1; CDR3 DNA: TGCGCCAGCAGCTTGGATCCGGGAGCGGGGACTGAAGCTTTCTTT; CDR3 protein: CASSLDPGAGTEAFF
clone size: -; D gene: TRBD1; V gene: TRBV27; J gene: TRBJ1-1; CDR3 DNA: TGTGCCAGCCGGCTCACCGGGACAGGGGGTACTGAAGCTTTCTTT; CDR3 protein: CASRLTGTGGTEAFF
clone size: -; D gene: TRBD1; V gene: TRBV7-9; J gene: TRBJ1-5; CDR3 DNA: TGTGCCAGCAGCCTGACAGGGGGTAATCAGCCCCAGCATTTT; CDR3 protein: CASSLTGGNQPQHF
clone size: -; D gene: TRBD1; V gene: TRBV5-4; J gene: TRBJ2-7; CDR3 DNA: TGTGCCAGCACCATGGTACGACAGGGGGCATCCTACGAGCAGTACTTC; CDR3 protein: CASTMVRQGASYEQYF
clone size: -; D gene: TRBD1; V gene: TRBV7-2; J gene: TRBJ1-5; CDR3 DNA: TGTGCCAGCAGTCTAACAGGGGGCAATCAGCCCCAGCATTTT; CDR3 protein: CASSLTGGNQPQHF
clone size: few; D gene: TRBD1; V gene: TRBV7-2; J gene: TRBJ1-6; CDR3 DNA: TGTGCCAGCAGCTTATCGGCAGGGGGATCTAGTAATTCACCCCTCCACTTT; CDR3 protein: CASSLSAGGSSNSPLHF
clone size: -; D gene: TRBD1; V gene: TRBV27; J gene: TRBJ1-4; CDR3 DNA: TGTGCCAGCAGTCTCTCGGGGACAGGGGTTGAAAAACTGTTTTTT; CDR3 protein: CASSLSGTGVEKLFF
clone size: -; D gene: TRBD2; V gene: TRBV7-2; J gene: TRBJ2-5; CDR3 DNA: TGTGCCAGCAGCTTGAGGACTAGCGGGGGCCGGGGGACCCAGTACTTC; CDR3 protein: CASSLRTSGGRGTQYF
clone size: -; D gene: TRBD1; V gene: TRBV27; J gene: TRBJ1-1; CDR3 DNA: TGTGCCAGCAGTTTATTGAGGACAGGGGGTACTGAAGCTTTCTTT; CDR3 protein: CASSLLRTGGTEAFF
clone size: once; D gene: -; V gene: TRBV7-6; J gene: TRBJ2-1; CDR3 DNA: TGTGCCAGCAGCCGAGGGTATAGTGAGCAGTTCTTC; CDR3 protein: CASSRGYSEQFF